The 2 T cell receptor beta chains in this list originate from one sample, sequenced in a study of blood T cell repertoires in COVID-19. Sequencing was performed with immunoSEQ multiplex PCR; in TCRdb, only in-frame clones are kept and a portion is missing. The sample consists of about 190,000 clones, roughly four fifths of them appearing once. The sequenced sample consisted of peripheral blood. These TCRs come from a woman aged 45 to 65 with acute or convalescent COVID-19.

This clone was seen a handful of times. The rearrangement links TRBV7-8 to TRBJ2-2; 8 bases fit TRBD2. V was clipped by 6 bases and J by 4 bases; unmatched bases: 13. The CDR3 runs 17 residues. CDR1 is SGHVS, CDR2 FQNEAQ, per germline. The DNA for the CDR3 is TGTGCCAGCAGTTCCTACCTTGCGGGAGGTGCCACCGGGGAGCTGTTTTTT. Protein product: CASSSYLAGGATGELFF.

The J gene is TRBJ1-1, the V gene TRBV5-4; TRBD1 agrees at 9 bases. Unmatched junction bases numbered 5, after V lost 3 bases and J lost 5 bases. The germline V gene has CDR1 SGHNT and CDR2 YYREEE (reference sequence). CDR3 length: 14 amino acids. The CDR3 region has the DNA TGTGCCAGCAGCTCTACAGGGGGCCGGACTGAAGCTTTCTTT. Translated, it gives CASSSTGGRTEAFF.